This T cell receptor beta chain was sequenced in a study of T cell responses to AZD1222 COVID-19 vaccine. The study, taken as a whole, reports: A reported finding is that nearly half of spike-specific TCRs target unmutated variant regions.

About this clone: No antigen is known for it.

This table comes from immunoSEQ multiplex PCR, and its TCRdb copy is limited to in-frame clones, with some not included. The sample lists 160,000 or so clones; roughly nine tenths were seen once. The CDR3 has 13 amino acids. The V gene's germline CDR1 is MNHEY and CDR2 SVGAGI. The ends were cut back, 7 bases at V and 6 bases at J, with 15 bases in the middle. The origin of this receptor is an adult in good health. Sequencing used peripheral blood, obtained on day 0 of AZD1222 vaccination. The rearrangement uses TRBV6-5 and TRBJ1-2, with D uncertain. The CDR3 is CASTLSGWNGYTF. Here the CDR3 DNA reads TGTGCCAGCACTCTAAGCGGGTGGAATGGCTACACCTTC.